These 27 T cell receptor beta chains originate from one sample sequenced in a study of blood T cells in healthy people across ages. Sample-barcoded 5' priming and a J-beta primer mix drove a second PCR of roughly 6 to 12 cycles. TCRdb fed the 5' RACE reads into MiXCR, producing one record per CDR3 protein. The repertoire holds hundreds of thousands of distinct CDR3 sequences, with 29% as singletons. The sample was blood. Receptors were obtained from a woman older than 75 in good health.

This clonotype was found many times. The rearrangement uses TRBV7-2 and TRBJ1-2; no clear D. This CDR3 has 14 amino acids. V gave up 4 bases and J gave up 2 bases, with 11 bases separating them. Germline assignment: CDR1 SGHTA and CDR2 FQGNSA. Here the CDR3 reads CASSSWTGNYGYTF. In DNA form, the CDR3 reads TGTGCCAGCAGCTCGTGGACGGGAAACTATGGCTACACCTTC.

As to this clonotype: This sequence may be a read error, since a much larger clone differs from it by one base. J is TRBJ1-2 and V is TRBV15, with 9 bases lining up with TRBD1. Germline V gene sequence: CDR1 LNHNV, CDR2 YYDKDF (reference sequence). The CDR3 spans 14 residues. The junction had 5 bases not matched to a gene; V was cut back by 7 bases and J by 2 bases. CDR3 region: CATTQDRGNYGYTF. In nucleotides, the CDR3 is TGTGCCACCACCCAGGACAGGGGCAACTATGGCTACACCTTC.

The CDR3 nucleotides are TGTGCCACCAGTGAAGGAGGTGCGGGGGGCTCCTACAATGAGCAGTTCTTC. It specifies CATSEGGAGGSYNEQFF. This chain links TRBV24-1 with TRBJ2-1; 8 nucleotides match TRBD2. The CDR3 runs to 17 residues. The germline gives CDR1 KGHDR, CDR2 SFDVKD. J was trimmed by 0 bases and V by 4 bases; bases with no gene match: 7.

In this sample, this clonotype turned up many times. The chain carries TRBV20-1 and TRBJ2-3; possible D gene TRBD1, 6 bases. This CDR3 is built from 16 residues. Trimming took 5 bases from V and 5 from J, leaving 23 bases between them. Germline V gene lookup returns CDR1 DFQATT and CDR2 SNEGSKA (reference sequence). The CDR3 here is CSAGAENRAALDTQYF. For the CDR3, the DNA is TGCAGTGCTGGGGCCGAAAACAGGGCCGCTTTAGATACGCAGTATTTT.

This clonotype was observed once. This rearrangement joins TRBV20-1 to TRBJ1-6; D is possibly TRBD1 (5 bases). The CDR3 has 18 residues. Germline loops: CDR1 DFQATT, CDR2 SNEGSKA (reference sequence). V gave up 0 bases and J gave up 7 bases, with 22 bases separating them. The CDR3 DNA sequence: TGCAGTGCTAGAGAAGGCGGGGCAGGAGGGTATTTAAATTCACCCCTCCACTTT. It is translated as CSAREGGAGGYLNSPLHF.

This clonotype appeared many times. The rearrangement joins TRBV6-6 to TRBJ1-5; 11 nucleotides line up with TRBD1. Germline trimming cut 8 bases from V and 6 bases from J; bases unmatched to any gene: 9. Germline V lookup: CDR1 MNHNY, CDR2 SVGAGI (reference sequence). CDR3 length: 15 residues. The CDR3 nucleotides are TGTGCCAGCGGCTCCGGAGGACAGGGGGCTCAGCCCCAGCATTTT. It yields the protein CASGSGGQGAQPQHF.

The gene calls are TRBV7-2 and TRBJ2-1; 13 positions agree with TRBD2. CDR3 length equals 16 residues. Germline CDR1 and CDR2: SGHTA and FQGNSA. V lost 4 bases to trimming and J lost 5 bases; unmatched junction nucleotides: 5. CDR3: CASSSRLAGGNNEQFF. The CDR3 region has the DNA TGTGCCAGCAGCTCCAGACTAGCGGGGGGTAACAATGAGCAGTTCTTC. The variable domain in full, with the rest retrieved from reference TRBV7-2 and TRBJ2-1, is GAGVSQSPSNKVTEKGKDVELRCDPISGHTALYWYRQSLGQGLEFLIYFQGNSAPDKSGLPSDRFSAERTGGSVSTLTIQRTQQEDSAVYLCASSSRLAGGNNEQFFGPGTRLTVL.

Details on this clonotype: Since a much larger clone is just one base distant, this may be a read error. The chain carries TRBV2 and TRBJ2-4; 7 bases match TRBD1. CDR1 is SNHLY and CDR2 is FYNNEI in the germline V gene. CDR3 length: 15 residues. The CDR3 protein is CASRHRGSGKNIQNF. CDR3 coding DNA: TGTGCCAGCAGGCACAGGGGATCCGGCAAAAACATTCAGAACTTC.

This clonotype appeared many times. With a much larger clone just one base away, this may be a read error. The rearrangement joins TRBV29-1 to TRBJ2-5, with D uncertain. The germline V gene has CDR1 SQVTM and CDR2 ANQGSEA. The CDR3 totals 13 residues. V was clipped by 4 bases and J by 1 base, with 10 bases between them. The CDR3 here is CSVGRQVQETQYF. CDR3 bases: TGCAGCGTTGGACGTCAGGTCCAAGAGACCCAGTACTTC.

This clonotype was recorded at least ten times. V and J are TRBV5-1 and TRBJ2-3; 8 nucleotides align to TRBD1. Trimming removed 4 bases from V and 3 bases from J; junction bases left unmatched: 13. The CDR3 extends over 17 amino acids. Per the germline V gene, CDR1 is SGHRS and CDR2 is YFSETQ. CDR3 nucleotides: TGCGCCAGCAGCCGGACAGGGAGCCTTGCGGAGACAGATACGCAGTATTTT. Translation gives CASSRTGSLAETDTQYF.

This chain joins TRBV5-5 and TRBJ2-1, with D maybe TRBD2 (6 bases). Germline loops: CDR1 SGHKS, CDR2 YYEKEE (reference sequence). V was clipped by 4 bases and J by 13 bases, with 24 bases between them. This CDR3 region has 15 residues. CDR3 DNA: TGTGCCAGCAGCCGGTGGGGGGACCCACCAGAGACCCAGTTCTTC. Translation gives CASSRWGDPPETQFF. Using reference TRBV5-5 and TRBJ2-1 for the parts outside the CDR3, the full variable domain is DAGVTQSPTHLIKTRGQQVTLRCSPISGHKSVSWYQQVLGQGPQFIFQYYEKEERGRGNFPDRFSARQFPNYSSELNVNALLLGDSALYLCASSRWGDPPETQFFGPGTRLTVL.

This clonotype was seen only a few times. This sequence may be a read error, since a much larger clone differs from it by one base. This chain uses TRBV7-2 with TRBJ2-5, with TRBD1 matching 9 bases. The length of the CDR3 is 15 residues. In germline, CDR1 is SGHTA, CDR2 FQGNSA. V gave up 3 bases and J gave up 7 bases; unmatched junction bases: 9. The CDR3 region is CASSLDRGRVGTQYF. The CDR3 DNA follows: TGTGCCAGCAGCTTGGACAGGGGCCGGGTCGGGACCCAGTACTTC.

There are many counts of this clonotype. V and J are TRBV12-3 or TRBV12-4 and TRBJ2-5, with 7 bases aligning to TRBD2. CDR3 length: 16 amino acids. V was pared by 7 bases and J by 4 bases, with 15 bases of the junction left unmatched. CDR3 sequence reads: CASTLGAGVTGETQYF. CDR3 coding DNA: TGTGCCAGCACTCTAGGGGCGGGGGTCACGGGAGAGACCCAGTACTTC.

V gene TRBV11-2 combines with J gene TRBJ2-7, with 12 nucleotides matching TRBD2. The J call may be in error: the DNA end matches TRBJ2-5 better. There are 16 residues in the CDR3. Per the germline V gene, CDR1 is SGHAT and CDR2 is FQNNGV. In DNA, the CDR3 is TGTGCCAGCAGCTTAGGACTAGCGGGAGTGGGGGAGACCCAGTACTTC. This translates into CASSLGLAGVGETQYF.

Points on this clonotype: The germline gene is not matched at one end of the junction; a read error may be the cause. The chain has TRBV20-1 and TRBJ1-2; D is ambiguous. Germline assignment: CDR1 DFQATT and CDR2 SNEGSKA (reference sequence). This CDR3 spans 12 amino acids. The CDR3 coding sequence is TGCAGTGCTAGTCAGCGTGGGAAGGGCTGCACCTTC. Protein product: CSASQRGKGCTF.

The CDR3 region has the DNA TGTGCCAGCAGCCAAAGACAGACAGGGGGTGGCTACACCTTC. Protein: CASSQRQTGGGYTF. V and J are TRBV3-1 and TRBJ1-2; 9 nucleotides match TRBD1. Trimming removed 2 bases from V and 7 bases from J; junction bases left unmatched: 5. This CDR3 region has 14 residues. The germline gives CDR1 LGHDT, CDR2 YNNKEL (reference sequence).

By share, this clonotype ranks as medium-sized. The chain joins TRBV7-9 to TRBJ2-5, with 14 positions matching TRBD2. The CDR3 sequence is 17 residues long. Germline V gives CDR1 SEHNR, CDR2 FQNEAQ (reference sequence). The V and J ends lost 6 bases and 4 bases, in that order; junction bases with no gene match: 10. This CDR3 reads CASSSIFGLAGGETQYF. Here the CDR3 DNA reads TGTGCCAGCAGTTCGATATTCGGACTAGCGGGGGGAGAGACCCAGTACTTC.

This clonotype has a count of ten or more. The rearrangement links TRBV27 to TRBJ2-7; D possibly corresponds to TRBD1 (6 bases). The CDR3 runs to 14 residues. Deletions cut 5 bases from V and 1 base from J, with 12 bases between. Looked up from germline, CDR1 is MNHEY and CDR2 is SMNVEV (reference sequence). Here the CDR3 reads CASSRKGHSYEQYF. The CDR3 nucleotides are TGTGCCAGCAGTCGGAAGGGACATTCCTACGAGCAGTACTTC.

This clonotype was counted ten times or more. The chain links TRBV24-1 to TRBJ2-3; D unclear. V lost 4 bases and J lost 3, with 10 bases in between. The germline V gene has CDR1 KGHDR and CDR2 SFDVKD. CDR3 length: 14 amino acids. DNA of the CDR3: TGTGCCACCAGTGACCTGGCTGGGACAGATACGCAGTATTTT. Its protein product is CATSDLAGTDTQYF.

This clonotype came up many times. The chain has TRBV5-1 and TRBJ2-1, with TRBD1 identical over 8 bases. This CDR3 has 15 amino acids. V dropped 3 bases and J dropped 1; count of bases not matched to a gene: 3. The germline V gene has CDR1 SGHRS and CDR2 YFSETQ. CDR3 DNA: TGCGCCAGCAGCTCGGGACAGGCTTCCTACAATGAGCAGTTCTTC. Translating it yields CASSSGQASYNEQFF.

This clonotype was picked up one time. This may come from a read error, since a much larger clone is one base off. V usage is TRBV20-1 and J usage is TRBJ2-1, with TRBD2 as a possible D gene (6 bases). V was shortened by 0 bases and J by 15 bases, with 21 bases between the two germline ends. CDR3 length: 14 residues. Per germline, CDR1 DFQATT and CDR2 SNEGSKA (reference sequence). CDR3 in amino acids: CSARDVDSWEVVFF. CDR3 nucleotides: TGCAGTGCTAGAGATGTGGATAGCTGGGAGGTTGTGTTCTTC.

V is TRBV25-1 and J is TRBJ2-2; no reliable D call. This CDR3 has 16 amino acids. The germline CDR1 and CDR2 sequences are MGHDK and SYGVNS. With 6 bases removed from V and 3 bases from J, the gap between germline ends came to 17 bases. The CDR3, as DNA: TGTGCCAGCAGGGCCACAGAGAGCTCCTACACCGGGGAGCTGTTTTTT. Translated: CASRATESSYTGELFF.

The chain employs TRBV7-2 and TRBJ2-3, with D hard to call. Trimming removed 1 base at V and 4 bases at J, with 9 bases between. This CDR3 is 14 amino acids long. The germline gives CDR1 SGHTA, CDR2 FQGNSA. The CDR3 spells CASSLDTSSDTQYF. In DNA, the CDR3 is TGTGCCAGCAGCTTAGACACGAGCTCAGATACGCAGTATTTT.

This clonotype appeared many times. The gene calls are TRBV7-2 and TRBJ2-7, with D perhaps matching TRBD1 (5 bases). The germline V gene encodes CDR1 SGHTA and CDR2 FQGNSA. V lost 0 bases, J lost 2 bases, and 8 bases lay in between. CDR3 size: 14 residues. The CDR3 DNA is TGTGCCAGCAGCTTAGCCCAGGGTACCTACGAGCAGTACTTC. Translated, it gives CASSLAQGTYEQYF.

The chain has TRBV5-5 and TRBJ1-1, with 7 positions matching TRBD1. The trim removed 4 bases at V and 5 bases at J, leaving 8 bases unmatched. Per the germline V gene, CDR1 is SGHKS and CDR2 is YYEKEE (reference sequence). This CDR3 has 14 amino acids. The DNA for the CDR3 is TGTGCCAGCAGCAACCCAGGGGGGGGGACTGAAGCTTTCTTT. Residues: CASSNPGGGTEAFF.

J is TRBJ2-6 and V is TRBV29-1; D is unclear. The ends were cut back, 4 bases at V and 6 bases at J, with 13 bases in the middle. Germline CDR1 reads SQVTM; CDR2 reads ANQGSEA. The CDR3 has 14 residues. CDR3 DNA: TGCAGCGTTGGGTCTAATGGAGAGGCCAACGTCCTGACTTTC. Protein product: CSVGSNGEANVLTF.

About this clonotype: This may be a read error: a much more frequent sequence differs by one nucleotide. The CDR3 region is CSVARTGTSCNEQFF. The CDR3 region has the DNA TGCAGCGTAGCACGCACCGGGACTAGTTGCAATGAGCAGTTCTTC. This chain uses TRBV29-1 with TRBJ2-1, with 8 bases identical to TRBD2. The CDR3 is 15 amino acids. Trimming at V came to 6 bases and at J to 6 bases, leaving 13 bases not matched to a gene. Germline CDR1 reads SQVTM; CDR2 reads ANQGSEA.